What follows describes a single T cell receptor (beta chain). This sample is part of a study of T-cell reconstitution after alpha-beta-depleted transplantation in children. This CDR3 is built from 16 residues. After removal of 5 bases from V and 6 bases from J, the junction contained 10 bases not matched to a gene. TCRbeta library construction was performed incorporating unique molecular identifiers. TCRdb recomputed calls from the PCR reads with MiXCR, one row per CDR3 protein. The sample includes approximately 400,000 distinct CDR3 sequences, approximately 11% of them seen just once. Sequencing was performed on PBMCs from the stem cell graft donor, taken from the stem cell graft. This clonotype was obtained from a human donor who donated a stem cell graft to a child with acute myeloid leukemia. The chain recombines TRBV12-3 or TRBV12-4 with TRBJ2-3; 11 bases align to TRBD1. The CDR3 DNA follows: TGTGCCAGCAGTCGAGGGACAGGGGGTGTTGGGGATACGCAGTATTTT. Encoded protein: CASSRGTGGVGDTQYF.